This T cell receptor (beta chain) was documented in a study of blood T cell repertoires in COVID-19. On the study more broadly: PBMCs, B-cell-depleted T cells, or T cells were the source of the cDNA or gDNA that made up the material.

V shed 5 bases, J shed 3 bases, and the junction held 5 bases outside the gene matches. Germline lookup yields CDR1 LNHNV and CDR2 YYDKDF (reference sequence). CDR3 size: 14 residues. Sequencing used immunoSEQ multiplex PCR; TCRdb keeps in-frame clones, though not all of them. The sample has 150,000 to 200,000 clones; over 75% are singletons. This TCR derives from a human donor in a cohort sampled during active COVID-19. The chain links TRBV15 to TRBJ2-3; 7 nucleotides agree with TRBD2. The specimen sequenced was peripheral blood. As DNA, the CDR3 is TGTGCCACCAGCCTGGAGCGGGATACAGATACGCAGTATTTT. This codes for CATSLERDTDTQYF.